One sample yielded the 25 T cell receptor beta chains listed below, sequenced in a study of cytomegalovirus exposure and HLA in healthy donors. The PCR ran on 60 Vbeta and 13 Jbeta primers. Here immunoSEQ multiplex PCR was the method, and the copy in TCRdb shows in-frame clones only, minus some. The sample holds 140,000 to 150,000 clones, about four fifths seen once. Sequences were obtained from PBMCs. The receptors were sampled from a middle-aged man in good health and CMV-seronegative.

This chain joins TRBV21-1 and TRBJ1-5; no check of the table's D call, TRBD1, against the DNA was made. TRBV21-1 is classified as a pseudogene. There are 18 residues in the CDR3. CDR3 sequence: CASSSKGRGKEGNQPQHF. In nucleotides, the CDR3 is TGTGCCAGCAGCTCCAAGGGCAGGGGTAAGGAGGGCAATCAGCCCCAGCATTTT.

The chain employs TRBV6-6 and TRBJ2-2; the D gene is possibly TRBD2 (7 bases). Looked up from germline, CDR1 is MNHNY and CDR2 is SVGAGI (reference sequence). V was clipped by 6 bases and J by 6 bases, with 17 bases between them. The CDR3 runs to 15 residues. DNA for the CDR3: TGTGCCAGCAGCCGCCAGACGGGGGGCGCCGGGGAGCTGTTTTTT. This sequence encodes CASSRQTGGAGELFF.

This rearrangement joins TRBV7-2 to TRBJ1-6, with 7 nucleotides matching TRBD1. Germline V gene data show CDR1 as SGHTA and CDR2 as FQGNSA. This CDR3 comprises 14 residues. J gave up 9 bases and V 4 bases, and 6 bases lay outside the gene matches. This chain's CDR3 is CASSSRQGSSPLHF. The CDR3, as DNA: TGTGCCAGCAGCTCGCGACAGGGAAGTTCACCCCTCCACTTT.

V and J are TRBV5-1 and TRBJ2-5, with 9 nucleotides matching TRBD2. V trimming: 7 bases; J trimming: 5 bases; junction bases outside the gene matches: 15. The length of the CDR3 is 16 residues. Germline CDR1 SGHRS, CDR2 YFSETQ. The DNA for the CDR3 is TGCGCCAGCGCTATAGGCCGTAGCGGGGGCAGGGAGACCCAGTACTTC. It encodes CASAIGRSGGRETQYF.

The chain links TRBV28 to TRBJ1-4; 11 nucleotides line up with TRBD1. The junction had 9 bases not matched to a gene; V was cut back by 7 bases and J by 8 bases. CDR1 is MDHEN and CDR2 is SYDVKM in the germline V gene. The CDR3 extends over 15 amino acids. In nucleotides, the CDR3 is TGTGCCAGCATACGTAGGGGGACAGGGGGGGAAAAACTGTTTTTT. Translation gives CASIRRGTGGEKLFF.

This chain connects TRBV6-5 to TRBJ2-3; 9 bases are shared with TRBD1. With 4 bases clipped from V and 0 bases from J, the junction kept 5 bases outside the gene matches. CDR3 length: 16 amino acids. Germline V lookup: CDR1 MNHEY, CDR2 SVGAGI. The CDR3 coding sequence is TGTGCCAGCAGTTCATCCGGGACAGGGAGCACAGATACGCAGTATTTT. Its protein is CASSSSGTGSTDTQYF.

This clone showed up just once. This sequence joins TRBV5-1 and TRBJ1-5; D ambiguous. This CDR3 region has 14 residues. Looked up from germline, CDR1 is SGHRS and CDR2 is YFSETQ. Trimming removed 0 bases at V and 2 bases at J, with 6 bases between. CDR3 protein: CASSLDGGNQPQHF. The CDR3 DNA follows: TGCGCCAGCAGCTTGGACGGGGGCAATCAGCCCCAGCATTTT. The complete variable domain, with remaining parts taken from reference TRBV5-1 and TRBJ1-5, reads KAGVTQTPRYLIKTRGQQVTLSCSPISGHRSVSWYQQTPGQGLQFLFEYFSETQRNKGNFPGRFSGRQFSNSRSEMNVSTLELGDSALYLCASSLDGGNQPQHFGDGTRLSIL.

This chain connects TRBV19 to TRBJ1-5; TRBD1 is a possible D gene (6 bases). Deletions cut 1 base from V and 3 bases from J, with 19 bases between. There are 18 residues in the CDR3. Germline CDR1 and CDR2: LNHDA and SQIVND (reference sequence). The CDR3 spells CASSIVARGGLTNQPQHF. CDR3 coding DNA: TGTGCCAGTAGTATAGTCGCCAGGGGCGGCCTAACCAATCAGCCCCAGCATTTT.

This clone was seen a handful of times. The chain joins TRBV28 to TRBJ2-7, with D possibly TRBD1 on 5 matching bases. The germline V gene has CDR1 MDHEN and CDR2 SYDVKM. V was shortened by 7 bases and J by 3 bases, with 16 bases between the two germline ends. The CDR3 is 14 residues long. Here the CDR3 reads CASKGSISIYEQYF. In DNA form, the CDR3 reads TGTGCCAGCAAGGGGTCGATCTCCATCTACGAGCAGTACTTC.

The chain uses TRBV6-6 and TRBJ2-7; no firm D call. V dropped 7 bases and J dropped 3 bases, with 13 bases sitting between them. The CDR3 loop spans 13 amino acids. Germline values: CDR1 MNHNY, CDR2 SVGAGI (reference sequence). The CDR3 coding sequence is TGTGCCAGCAATGCTAGAGCCTTCTACGAGCAGTACTTC. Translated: CASNARAFYEQYF.

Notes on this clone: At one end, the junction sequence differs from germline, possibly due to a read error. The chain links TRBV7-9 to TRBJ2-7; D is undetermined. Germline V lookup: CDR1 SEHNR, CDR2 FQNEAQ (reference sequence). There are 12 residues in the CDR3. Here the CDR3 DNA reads TGTTCCAGCGCGTCAGGCTCCTACGAGCAGTACTTC. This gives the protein CSSASGSYEQYF.

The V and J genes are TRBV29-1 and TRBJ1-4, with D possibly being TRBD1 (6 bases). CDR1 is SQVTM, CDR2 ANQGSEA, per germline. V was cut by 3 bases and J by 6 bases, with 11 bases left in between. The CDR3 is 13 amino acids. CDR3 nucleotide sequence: TGCAGCGTTGATGTGGGGGCGGATGAAAAACTGTTTTTT. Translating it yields CSVDVGADEKLFF.

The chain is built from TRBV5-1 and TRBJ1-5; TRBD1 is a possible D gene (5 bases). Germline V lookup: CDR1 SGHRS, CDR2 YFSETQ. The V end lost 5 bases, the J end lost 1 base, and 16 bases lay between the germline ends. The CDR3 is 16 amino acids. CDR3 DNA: TGCGCCAGCAGTCCCGGACACGAACTAAGCAATCAGCCCCAGCATTTT. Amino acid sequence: CASSPGHELSNQPQHF.

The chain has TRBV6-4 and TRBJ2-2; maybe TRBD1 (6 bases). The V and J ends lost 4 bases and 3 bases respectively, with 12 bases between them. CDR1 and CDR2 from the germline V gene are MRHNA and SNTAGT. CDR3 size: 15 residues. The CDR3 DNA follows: TGTGCCAGCAGTGCCCAGGGGACCTACACCGGGGAGCTGTTTTTT. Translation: CASSAQGTYTGELFF.

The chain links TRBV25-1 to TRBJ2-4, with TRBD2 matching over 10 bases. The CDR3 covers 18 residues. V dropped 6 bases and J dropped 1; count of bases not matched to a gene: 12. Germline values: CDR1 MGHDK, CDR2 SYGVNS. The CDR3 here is CASSAGTSAGGAKNIQYF. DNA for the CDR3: TGTGCCAGCAGCGCCGGGACTAGCGCGGGAGGGGCCAAAAACATTCAGTACTTC.

CDR3 sequence (DNA): TGCGCCAGCAGCGTTACTAGCGGGGCTACAGATACGCAGTATTTT. Translation: CASSVTSGATDTQYF. The V call is TRBV4-1, the J call TRBJ2-3; 10 bases map to TRBD2. Losses at the gene ends were 5 bases for V and 3 bases for J; bases not matched to a gene: 5. The CDR3 is made up of 15 amino acids. In germline, CDR1 is MGHRA, CDR2 YSYEKL.

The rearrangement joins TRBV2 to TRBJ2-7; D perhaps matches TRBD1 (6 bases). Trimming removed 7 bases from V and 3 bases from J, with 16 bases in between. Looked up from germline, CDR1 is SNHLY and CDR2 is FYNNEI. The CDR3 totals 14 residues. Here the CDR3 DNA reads TGTGCCAGCATCGAGGGACATGGTAACTACGAGCAGTACTTC. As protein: CASIEGHGNYEQYF.

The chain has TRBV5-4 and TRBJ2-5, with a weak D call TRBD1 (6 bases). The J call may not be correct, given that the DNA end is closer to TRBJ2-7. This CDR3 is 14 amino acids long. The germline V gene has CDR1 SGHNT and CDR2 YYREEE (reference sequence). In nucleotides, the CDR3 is TGTGCCAGCAGCGTCCTGAACAGGGTTCACGAGCAGTACTTC. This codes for CASSVLNRVHEQYF.

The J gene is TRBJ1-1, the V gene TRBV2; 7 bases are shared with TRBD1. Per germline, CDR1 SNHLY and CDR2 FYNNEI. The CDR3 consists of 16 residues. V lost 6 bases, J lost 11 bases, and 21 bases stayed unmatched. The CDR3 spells CASRTPSLDRDSGAFF. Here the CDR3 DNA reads TGTGCCAGCAGGACTCCTTCCTTAGACAGGGATTCGGGCGCTTTCTTT.

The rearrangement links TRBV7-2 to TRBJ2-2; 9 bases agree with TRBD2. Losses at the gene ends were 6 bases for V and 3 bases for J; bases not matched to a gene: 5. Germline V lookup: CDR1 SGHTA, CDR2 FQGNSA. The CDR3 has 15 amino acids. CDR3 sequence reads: CASSYLAGYTGELFF. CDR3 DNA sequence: TGTGCCAGCAGTTATCTAGCGGGGTACACCGGGGAGCTGTTTTTT.

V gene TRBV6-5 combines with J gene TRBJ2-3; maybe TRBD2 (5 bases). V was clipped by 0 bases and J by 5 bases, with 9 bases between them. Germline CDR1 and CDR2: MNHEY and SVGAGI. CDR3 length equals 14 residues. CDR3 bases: TGTGCCAGCAGTTACTCGAGAGGGAAAGATACGCAGTATTTT. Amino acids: CASSYSRGKDTQYF.

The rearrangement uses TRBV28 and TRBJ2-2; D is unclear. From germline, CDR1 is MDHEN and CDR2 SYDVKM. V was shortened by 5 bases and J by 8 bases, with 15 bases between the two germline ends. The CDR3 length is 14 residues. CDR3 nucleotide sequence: TGTGCCAGCAGTACACGCGTTCGGAGAGGGGAGCTGTTTTTT. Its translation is CASSTRVRRGELFF.

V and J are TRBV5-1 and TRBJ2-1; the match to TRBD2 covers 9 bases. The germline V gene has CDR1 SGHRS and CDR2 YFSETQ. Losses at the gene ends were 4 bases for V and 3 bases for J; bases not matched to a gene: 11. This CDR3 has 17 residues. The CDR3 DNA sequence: TGCGCCAGCAGCCTAAGACCCGGGACTAGCAACTACAATGAGCAGTTCTTC. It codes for CASSLRPGTSNYNEQFF.

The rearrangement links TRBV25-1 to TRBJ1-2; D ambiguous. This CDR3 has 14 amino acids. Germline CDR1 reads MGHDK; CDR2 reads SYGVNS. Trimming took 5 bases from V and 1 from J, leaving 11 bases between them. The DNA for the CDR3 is TGTGCCAGCAGTCTCCAGGCTTATAACTATGGCTACACCTTC. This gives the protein CASSLQAYNYGYTF.

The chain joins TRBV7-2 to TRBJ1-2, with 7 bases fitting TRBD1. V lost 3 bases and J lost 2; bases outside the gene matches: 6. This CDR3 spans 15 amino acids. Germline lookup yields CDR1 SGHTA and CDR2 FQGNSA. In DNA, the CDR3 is TGTGCCAGCAGCTTGGGGACAGTCATCAACTATGGCTACACCTTC. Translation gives CASSLGTVINYGYTF.